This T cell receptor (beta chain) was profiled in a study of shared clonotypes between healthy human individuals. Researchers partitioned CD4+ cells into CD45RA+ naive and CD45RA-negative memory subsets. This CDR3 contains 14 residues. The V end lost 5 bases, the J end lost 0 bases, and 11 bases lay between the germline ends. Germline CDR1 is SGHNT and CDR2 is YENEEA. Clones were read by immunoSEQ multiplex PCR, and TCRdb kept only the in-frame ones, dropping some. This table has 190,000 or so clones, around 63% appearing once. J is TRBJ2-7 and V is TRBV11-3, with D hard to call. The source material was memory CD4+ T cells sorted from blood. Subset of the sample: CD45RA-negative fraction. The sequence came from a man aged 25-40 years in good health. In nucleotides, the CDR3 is TGTGCCAGCAGCCCCGGACGGCCCTCCTACGAGCAGTACTTC. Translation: CASSPGRPSYEQYF. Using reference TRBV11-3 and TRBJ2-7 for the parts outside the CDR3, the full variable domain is EAGVVQSPRYKIIEKKQPVAFWCNPISGHNTLYWYLQNLGQGPELLIRYENEEAVDDSQLPKDRFSAERLKGVDSTLKIQPAELGDSAVYLCASSPGRPSYEQYFGPGTRLTVT.